What follows describes a single T cell receptor (beta chain). This CDR3 has 15 amino acids. The germline V gene has CDR1 LGHDT and CDR2 YNNKEL (reference sequence). Trimming took 1 base from V and 3 from J, leaving 11 bases between them. This specimen comes from a study of blood T cell repertoires in COVID-19. Study processing details: Amplification of reference gene primers was used by the study to estimate nucleated cell counts. Assay: immunoSEQ multiplex PCR; the TCRdb copy retains only in-frame clones and omits some. V, J and clone size derive from that table, while D and trimming were established from the DNA sequence. The repertoire holds under 300,000 clones, with under 95% as singletons. Membership in each cohort depended on participant-reported clinical history. Cohort 3 recovered donors had two negative PCRs, clearance, or symptom resolution.

This clonotype originated in a woman younger than 35 who had recovered from COVID-19. Sequenced material: PBMCs or T cells enriched from blood (not recorded which). The chain recombines TRBV3-1 (or the pseudogene TRBV3-2) with TRBJ2-3; no firm D call. CDR3 loop: CASSQAAHRTDTQYF. The CDR3, as DNA: TGTGCCAGCAGCCAAGCGGCTCACAGAACAGATACGCAGTATTTT.